This record concerns one T cell receptor beta chain sequence. Its antigen is currently not known. The input lacks base qualities; no much larger clone sits a single base away. Library preparation used the immunoSEQ multiplex PCR assay. TCRdb retrieved this table from immuneACCESS and kept in-frame rearrangements only. Not all clones are present; in checked studies, unresolved V genes account for under half, and no reason is known for the remainder. The sample table lists approximately 3,000 clones, approximately 86% of them with a count of one. The ten largest clones add up to approximately 9.8% of the sample. Repertoires were sampled repeatedly over the course of chemoradiotherapy, so clonal expansion could be followed in the tumor microenvironment. These data belong to a study of chemoradiotherapy in HPV16-positive cancers (dated by TCRdb to between 2021 and 2022). The study in broad terms: Candidate HPV-specific T-cell clones and common TCR motifs were defined through functional T-cell assays on cells from two HPV16-positive patients. Whether T-cell immunity against the HPV oncoproteins E6 and E7 changes during chemoradiotherapy and whether survival is affected by this immunity were examined in the study. Next, the candidate HPV-specific TCRs and motifs were followed in TCR repertoires from fewer than 100 patients with HPV-related cancers. Summary of the overall study and its limitations: The functional definition of HPV-specific T cells came from only two HPV16-positive patients, and the survival association was reported for HPV16-positive patients. Expansion of candidate HPV-specific clones and E7-related TCR motifs was observed in the tumor microenvironment during treatment, whereas no such expansion was observed for non-HPV-specific T cells. In HPV16-positive patients, expansion of HPV-responsive T cells during chemoradiotherapy was associated with improved recurrence-free survival.

As encoded in the germline V gene, CDR1 is MNHEY while CDR2 is SVGAGI. V drops 8 bases and J drops 1 base, leaving 15 bases in between. The CDR3 covers 14 residues, taking in both the cysteine and the phenylalanine. Only the CDR3 DNA is retained, 42 bases long and in frame from the first base. The clonotype comes from a human donor with HPV-associated anogenital cancer. Sequenced here: tumor tissue, sampled from a patient who underwent chemoradiotherapy. The chain links TRBV6-5 with TRBJ2-7; TRBD2 is a possible D gene, resting on 5 matching bases. The CDR3: CASGESVASYEQYF. The sequenced DNA is TGTGCCAGCGGGGAGTCCGTAGCGTCCTACGAGCAGTACTTC.